A single sample gave rise to the 5 T cell receptor beta chains below, sequenced in a study of cytomegalovirus exposure and HLA in healthy donors. A multiplex PCR was run with 60 Vbeta primers and 13 Jbeta primers. Only in-frame clones appear in the TCRdb table, and some are missing; sequencing was by immunoSEQ multiplex PCR. The sample consists of around 190,000 clones, 65% to 85% of them appearing once. Material: PBMCs. The receptors were gathered from a woman between 18 and 29 years old in good health and CMV-seronegative.

This chain connects TRBV6-6 to TRBJ2-7; D ambiguous. Germline V gives CDR1 MNHNY, CDR2 SVGAGI (reference sequence). The CDR3 length is 14 residues. Trimming took off 5 bases at V and 2 bases at J, with 13 bases between the two ends. As DNA, the CDR3 is TGTGCCAGCAGTGAGGATACCGAAACCTACGAGCAGTACTTC. Translated: CASSEDTETYEQYF.

The chain joins TRBV28 to TRBJ1-1; TRBD1 might be the D (6 bases). The CDR3 contains 13 residues. V lost 6 bases and J lost 6, with 14 bases in between. Germline V gene data show CDR1 as MDHEN and CDR2 as SYDVKM. The CDR3 protein is CASRRTKGAEAFF. Written as DNA, the CDR3 is TGTGCCAGCAGACGGACGAAGGGGGCTGAAGCTTTCTTT.

The V gene is TRBV6-1, the J gene TRBJ2-1; 7 positions agree with TRBD2. From germline, CDR1 is MNHNS and CDR2 SASEGT. V trimming: 4 bases; J trimming: 5 bases; junction bases outside the gene matches: 2. This CDR3 contains 13 residues. The CDR3 sequence: CASSGLADNEQFF. In nucleotides, the CDR3 is TGTGCCAGCAGTGGGCTAGCGGACAATGAGCAGTTCTTC.

This clone has a single count. The V and J genes are TRBV7-6 and TRBJ2-2; TRBD2 aligns across 8 bases. The V segment lost 5 bases and the J segment 7 bases; nucleotides outside the gene matches: 12. The CDR3 loop spans 16 amino acids. Germline assignment: CDR1 SGHVS and CDR2 FNYEAQ. CDR3 region: CASSRLGAGEGGELFF. The CDR3 DNA follows: TGTGCCAGCAGCCGCCTGGGAGCGGGAGAAGGCGGGGAGCTGTTTTTT.

The chain links TRBV19 to TRBJ1-5; D gene uncertain. Looked up from germline, CDR1 is LNHDA and CDR2 is SQIVND (reference sequence). This CDR3 spans 14 amino acids. Trimming cost V 8 bases and J 0 bases, with 11 bases left between them. The CDR3 nucleotides read TGTGCCAGTGCCTGGTCGGGTAGCAATCAGCCCCAGCATTTT. Its translation is CASAWSGSNQPQHF.